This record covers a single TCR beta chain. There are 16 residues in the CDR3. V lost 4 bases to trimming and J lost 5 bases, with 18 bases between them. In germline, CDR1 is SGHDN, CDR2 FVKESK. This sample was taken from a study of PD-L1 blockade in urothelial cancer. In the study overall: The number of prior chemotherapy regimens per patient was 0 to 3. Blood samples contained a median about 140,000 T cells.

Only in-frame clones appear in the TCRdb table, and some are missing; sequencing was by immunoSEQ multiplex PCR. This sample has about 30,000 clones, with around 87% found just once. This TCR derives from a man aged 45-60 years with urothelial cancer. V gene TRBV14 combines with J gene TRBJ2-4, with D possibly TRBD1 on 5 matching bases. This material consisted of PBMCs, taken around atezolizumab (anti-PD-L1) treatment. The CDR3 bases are TGTGCCAGCAGCCGCGGACGGGCTCAGGGCCAAAACATTCAGTACTTC. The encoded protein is CASSRGRAQGQNIQYF.